One and the same sample provided the 7 T cell receptor beta chains below, sequenced in a study of human CD8 memory T cell subsets. Making the TCR beta libraries relied on UMI-labeled 5' RACE. No DNA is given; TCRdb re-called the 5' RACE reads and lists each CDR3 protein once. This table holds under 11,000 distinct CDR3 sequences. Material for sequencing was CD8+ T cells from PBMCs. The receptors originated from a human donor in good health.

The gene calls are TRBV27 and TRBJ2-3. The CDR3 spans 11 residues. The V gene's germline CDR1 is MNHEY and CDR2 SMNVEV (reference sequence). CDR3 residues: CASRITDTQYF.

The chain recombines TRBV5-1 with TRBJ2-1. Germline loops: CDR1 SGHRS, CDR2 YFSETQ. CDR3 length equals 14 residues. CDR3 residues: CASSLAETYNEQFF.

By frequency, this clonotype is medium-sized (0.01 to 0.1%). This sequence joins TRBV12-3 or TRBV12-4 and TRBJ2-5; lacking DNA, the TRBD1 call made by TCRdb goes unchecked. The length of the CDR3 is 12 residues. CDR3: CASRKGRETQYF.

Considering frequency, this clonotype is large. The gene calls are TRBV12-3 or TRBV12-4 and TRBJ2-1; TCRdb lists TRBD1, though no DNA is available to test this call. There are 15 residues in the CDR3. The CDR3 loop reads CASSLGRTGLSEQFF.

The rearrangement links TRBV5-6 to TRBJ1-5; TCRdb proposes TRBD1, but this gene call is untestable without DNA. The CDR3 is made up of 15 amino acids. Germline CDR1 is SGHDT and CDR2 is YYEEEE. The CDR3 loop reads CASSLAEDRAQPQHF.

This sequence joins TRBV29-1 and TRBJ2-7. The germline V gene has CDR1 SQVTM and CDR2 ANQGSEA. This CDR3 region has 11 residues. This CDR3 reads CSVEIREEQYF.

This clonotype is medium-sized by frequency. The chain uses TRBV11-2 and TRBJ2-1; the D call from TCRdb, TRBD2, cannot be confirmed without DNA. Germline V gene sequence: CDR1 SGHAT, CDR2 FQNNGV. CDR3 length: 17 residues. The CDR3 protein is CASSLSSGGYSYNEQFF.